What follows are 11 T cell receptor beta chains derived from one specimen sequenced in a study of blood T cell repertoires in COVID-19. Profiling relied on immunoSEQ multiplex PCR, and the TCRdb table lists in-frame clones only, not all of them. Among approximately 240,000 clones, approximately 85% were seen once, and the ten largest hold more than 4%. The sequencing sample was made of peripheral blood. Source of these receptors: a middle-aged man with acute or convalescent COVID-19.

This chain links TRBV5-1 with TRBJ1-2; maybe TRBD1 (5 bases). CDR3 length equals 13 residues. V was pared by 4 bases and J by 3 bases, with 10 bases between. Germline V lookup: CDR1 SGHRS, CDR2 YFSETQ. The CDR3 bases are TGCGCCAGCAGCGCGGACAACTACTATGGCTACACCTTC. Translated, it gives CASSADNYYGYTF.

In this sample, this clone turned up once. The gene calls are TRBV29-1 and TRBJ1-1; D may be TRBD1 (5 bases). Germline CDR1 SQVTM, CDR2 ANQGSEA. The CDR3 has 15 residues. V was trimmed by 1 base and J by 0 bases, leaving 12 bases between them. CDR3 sequence reads: CSVEGLQGMNTEAFF. The DNA for the CDR3 is TGCAGCGTTGAAGGTTTGCAGGGAATGAACACTGAAGCTTTCTTT.

The chain uses TRBV11-2 and TRBJ2-3; 11 bases are shared with TRBD2. Trimming cost V 5 bases and J 0 bases; bases outside gene matches: 13. The CDR3 loop spans 19 amino acids. The germline gives CDR1 SGHAT, CDR2 FQNNGV. CDR3 region: CASSQRLAGITRSTDTQYF. The DNA for the CDR3 is TGTGCCAGCAGCCAAAGACTAGCGGGGATAACACGTAGCACAGATACGCAGTATTTT.

In DNA form, the CDR3 reads TGTGCCAGCAGCTCCGGGATAGCTGCCAATGAGCAGTTCTTC. Its translation is CASSSGIAANEQFF. The J gene is TRBJ2-1, the V gene TRBV11-3; tentative D call: TRBD2 (5 bases). CDR1 SGHNT and CDR2 YENEEA come from the germline V gene. V lost 4 bases to trimming and J lost 6 bases, with 13 bases between them. This CDR3 comprises 14 residues.

The V and J genes are TRBV10-3 and TRBJ1-4; possible D gene TRBD1, 6 bases. The CDR3 contains 15 residues. Looked up from germline, CDR1 is ENHRY and CDR2 is SYGVKD. V was pared by 0 bases and J by 7 bases, with 12 bases between. CDR3 DNA: TGTGCCATCAGTGAGTCAGGGGGTCGTGGTGAAAAACTGTTTTTT. It translates to CAISESGGRGEKLFF.

The chain employs TRBV5-4 and TRBJ2-1; D is perhaps TRBD1 (5 bases). CDR3 length equals 14 residues. Germline CDR1 is SGHNT and CDR2 is YYREEE (reference sequence). The V end lost 4 bases, the J end lost 1 base, and 9 bases lay between the germline ends. CDR3 amino acids: CASSQGQSYNEQFF. CDR3 nucleotide sequence: TGTGCCAGCAGCCAAGGACAATCCTACAATGAGCAGTTCTTC.

The V and J genes are TRBV19 and TRBJ1-6; 12 bases fit TRBD1. This CDR3 has 16 amino acids. Germline V gene data show CDR1 as LNHDA and CDR2 as SQIVND (reference sequence). The V segment lost 3 bases and the J segment 10 bases; nucleotides outside the gene matches: 7. The CDR3 DNA sequence: TGTGCCAGTAGTATGGGACAGGGGGCTTCGCGCTCACCCCTCCACTTT. Its protein is CASSMGQGASRSPLHF.

V and J are TRBV18 and TRBJ1-2, with D unresolved. Trimming removed 2 bases from V and 7 bases from J, with 11 bases in between. Germline lookup yields CDR1 KGHSH and CDR2 LQKENI. The length of the CDR3 is 13 residues. In DNA, the CDR3 is TGTGCCAGCTCACCATCGGCCGGGTCTGGCTACACCTTC. Residues: CASSPSAGSGYTF.

The chain recombines TRBV13 with TRBJ2-7, with D hard to call. Per the germline V gene, CDR1 is PRHDT and CDR2 is FYEKMQ (reference sequence). CDR3 length: 14 amino acids. V lost 0 bases and J 3 bases, leaving 9 bases between the germline ends. The CDR3 here is CASSLGPGNYEQYF. The CDR3 DNA follows: TGTGCCAGCAGCTTAGGGCCGGGTAACTACGAGCAGTACTTC.

The chain is built from TRBV7-8 and TRBJ1-4; D not certain. The germline V gene has CDR1 SGHVS and CDR2 FQNEAQ. V was trimmed by 6 bases and J by 8 bases, leaving 16 bases between them. The CDR3 has 14 residues. CDR3 loop: CASRAGPPGEKLFF. The CDR3 region has the DNA TGTGCCAGCAGAGCCGGACCCCCGGGGGAAAAACTGTTTTTT.

The chain has TRBV30 and TRBJ1-5; 8 nucleotides match TRBD1. This CDR3 spans 13 amino acids. V was pared by 8 bases and J by 2 bases, with 5 bases of the junction left unmatched. The germline gives CDR1 GTSNPN, CDR2 SVGIG (reference sequence). The CDR3 DNA follows: TGTGCCCTAGGGACAGGCCGCAATCAGCCCCAGCATTTT. Translating gives CALGTGRNQPQHF.